These 20 T cell receptor beta chains came from one sample sequenced in a study of blood T cell repertoires in COVID-19. The protocol was immunoSEQ multiplex PCR, while the TCRdb copy is restricted to in-frame clones and leaves out a portion. The table records about 59,000 clones, under 90% of them present only once. The material sequenced was peripheral blood. The source of these receptors is a woman of 80 years or more with active or convalescent COVID-19.

This chain uses TRBV28 with TRBJ2-1; 9 bases fit TRBD2. V gave up 6 bases and J gave up 0 bases; unmatched junction bases: 9. The CDR3 totals 17 residues. CDR1 is MDHEN, CDR2 SYDVKM, per germline. CDR3 in amino acids: CASSSSGGPRSYNEQFF. The CDR3 DNA reads as TGTGCCAGCAGCTCAAGCGGGGGGCCTCGCTCCTACAATGAGCAGTTCTTC.

The CDR3 DNA sequence: TGTGCCATCAGTGAGAGAGAAGCCCAATCTGGAAACACCATATATTTT. This gives the protein CAISEREAQSGNTIYF. The chain couples TRBV10-3 to TRBJ1-3; D not certain. Germline V gene sequence: CDR1 ENHRY, CDR2 SYGVKD. V lost 2 bases to trimming and J lost 1 base, with 12 bases between them. The CDR3 length is 16 residues.

This clone has a handful of counts. This chain connects TRBV7-3 to TRBJ2-1; 10 nucleotides align to TRBD1. After removal of 4 bases from V and 8 bases from J, the junction contained 5 bases not matched to a gene. CDR1 and CDR2 (germline): SGHTA, FQGTGA. The CDR3 length is 14 residues. The CDR3 DNA reads TGTGCCAGCAGCTCCGGGACAGGGGCGCATGAGCAGTTCTTC. It translates to CASSSGTGAHEQFF.

V and J are TRBV2 and TRBJ1-4; 7 bases are shared with TRBD1. V gave up 5 bases and J gave up 7 bases; unmatched junction bases: 7. This CDR3 has 14 amino acids. CDR1 and CDR2 (germline): SNHLY, FYNNEI. CDR3 in amino acids: CASSKGAGGEKLFF. Here the CDR3 DNA reads TGTGCCAGCAGTAAGGGGGCAGGGGGTGAAAAACTGTTTTTT.

As regards this clone: Other nucleotide sequences from this sample produce the same CDR3. The chain couples TRBV2 to TRBJ1-5; 11 nucleotides line up with TRBD1. CDR1 is SNHLY and CDR2 is FYNNEI in the germline V gene. The ends lost 5 bases at V and 4 bases at J; junction bases unmatched: 1. The CDR3 runs to 14 residues. The DNA for the CDR3 is TGTGCCAGCAGTCGGGACAGGGGGAATCAGCCCCAGCATTTT. It is translated as CASSRDRGNQPQHF. Complete variable domain (other parts from reference TRBV2 and TRBJ1-5): EPEVTQTPSHQVTQMGQEVILRCVPISNHLYFYWYRQILGQKVEFLVSFYNNEISEKSEIFDDQFSVERPDGSNFTLKIRSTKLEDSAMYFCASSRDRGNQPQHFGDGTRLSIL.

The V and J genes are TRBV3-1 (or the pseudogene TRBV3-2) and TRBJ2-1; D may be TRBD2 (6 bases). The germline gives CDR1 LGHDT, CDR2 YNNKEL (reference sequence). Trimming shortened V by 2 bases and J by 15 bases, and 20 bases separated the two germline ends. CDR3 size: 14 residues. CDR3 region: CASSQSDPGLSLFF. The CDR3 coding sequence is TGTGCCAGCAGCCAATCCGACCCGGGACTCTCGTTGTTCTTC.

This clone was seen only a few times. This chain uses TRBV6-4 with TRBJ2-1; maybe TRBD2 (5 bases). V lost 8 bases and J lost 0, with 11 bases in between. The CDR3 has 14 residues. CDR1 and CDR2 from the germline V gene are MRHNA and SNTAGT. DNA of the CDR3: TGTGCCAGCTCTAGTGAGGGCTCCTACAATGAGCAGTTCTTC. It yields the protein CASSSEGSYNEQFF.

The chain has TRBV2 and TRBJ1-1, with 9 positions matching TRBD1. Per the germline V gene, CDR1 is SNHLY and CDR2 is FYNNEI. The trim removed 7 bases at V and 3 bases at J, leaving 3 bases unmatched. CDR3 size: 13 residues. CDR3 coding DNA: TGTGCCAGCATCGGGACAGGGTACACTGAAGCTTTCTTT. Its protein is CASIGTGYTEAFF.

The rearrangement links TRBV2 to TRBJ2-3; 7 nucleotides align to TRBD2. The V gene end was trimmed by 2 bases and the J gene end by 5 bases; junction bases not matched to a gene: 7. CDR1 SNHLY and CDR2 FYNNEI come from the germline V gene. The CDR3 runs to 15 residues. The CDR3 nucleotides read TGTGCCAGCAGTGAACTCTTGGCGGGGGTAGATACGCAGTATTTT. Its translation is CASSELLAGVDTQYF.

The V gene is TRBV6-1, the J gene TRBJ1-5; 9 bases are shared with TRBD1. Germline CDR1 is MNHNS and CDR2 is SASEGT. Trimming took 1 base from V and 6 from J; bases not matched to a gene: 4. The CDR3 totals 15 residues. CDR3 nucleotide sequence: TGTGCCAGCAGTGAAGGGACAGGGGAGAGTCAGCCCCAGCATTTT. It is translated as CASSEGTGESQPQHF.

The table lists this clone with a few counts. V is TRBV6-5 and J is TRBJ2-6; D uncertain. Trimming shortened V by 5 bases and J by 0 bases, and 8 bases separated the two germline ends. Germline V CDR1 and CDR2: MNHEY, SVGAGI. The CDR3 spans 15 residues. The CDR3 is CASSSFGSGANVLTF. The CDR3 DNA follows: TGTGCCAGCAGTAGTTTCGGCTCTGGGGCCAACGTCCTGACTTTC.

This chain uses TRBV7-6 with TRBJ2-1; maybe TRBD2 (5 bases). Germline CDR1 SGHVS, CDR2 FNYEAQ. The CDR3 totals 14 residues. Trimming took 0 bases from V and 9 from J, leaving 12 bases between them. The CDR3 is CASSLAHPSLEQFF. CDR3 DNA sequence: TGTGCCAGCAGCTTAGCGCACCCTAGCCTTGAGCAGTTCTTC.

The chain recombines TRBV9 with TRBJ2-5; 8 bases are shared with TRBD1. Germline lookup yields CDR1 SGDLS and CDR2 YYNGEE. V gave up 3 bases and J gave up 1 base; unmatched junction bases: 8. The CDR3 totals 16 residues. The CDR3 loop reads CASSATGQGVQETQYF. In DNA, the CDR3 is TGTGCCAGCAGCGCAACCGGACAGGGCGTCCAAGAGACCCAGTACTTC.

In DNA form, the CDR3 reads TGTGCCAGCAGCTTGATGGCCTGGGGGGACGATACGCAGTATTTT. Translation: CASSLMAWGDDTQYF. The chain employs TRBV5-6 and TRBJ2-3, with a possible D match to TRBD2 (6 bases). V gave up 1 base and J gave up 6 bases, with 15 bases separating them. The CDR3 totals 15 residues. Germline V gives CDR1 SGHDT, CDR2 YYEEEE.

V usage is TRBV5-4 and J usage is TRBJ2-7, with 8 bases fitting TRBD1. Germline V gene lookup returns CDR1 SGHNT and CDR2 YYREEE (reference sequence). V lost 4 bases, J lost 2 bases, and 2 bases stayed unmatched. This CDR3 region has 13 residues. CDR3 nucleotides: TGTGCCAGCAGCATACAGGGGGCCTACGAGCAGTACTTC. Translation gives CASSIQGAYEQYF. Looking up the rest from reference TRBV5-4 and TRBJ2-7 gives the full variable domain: ETGVTQSPTHLIKTRGQQVTLRCSSQSGHNTVSWYQQALGQGPQFIFQYYREEENGRGNFPPRFSGLQFPNYSSELNVNALELDDSALYLCASSIQGAYEQYFGPGTRLTVT.

The gene calls are TRBV28 and TRBJ1-4; D remains ambiguous. Germline CDR1 and CDR2: MDHEN and SYDVKM. Trimming shortened V by 6 bases and J by 0 bases, and 8 bases separated the two germline ends. The CDR3 totals 14 residues. The CDR3 spells CASSPGTTNEKLFF. The CDR3 DNA sequence: TGTGCCAGCAGCCCAGGCACAACTAATGAAAAACTGTTTTTT.

The V gene is TRBV19, the J gene TRBJ1-2; 7 nucleotides align to TRBD1. With 6 bases clipped from V and 3 bases from J, the junction kept 13 bases outside the gene matches. CDR1 and CDR2 from the germline V gene are LNHDA and SQIVND (reference sequence). The CDR3 sequence is 16 residues long. The DNA for the CDR3 is TGTGCCAGTAGCCCACCCGGGACAGCGGACTACTATGGCTACACCTTC. Encoded protein: CASSPPGTADYYGYTF.

This clone was counted between two and nine times. The genes are TRBV11-2 and TRBJ2-5; 11 bases are shared with TRBD2. The CDR3 is 16 residues long. J gave up 5 bases and V 5 bases, and 10 bases lay outside the gene matches. The germline gives CDR1 SGHAT, CDR2 FQNNGV. CDR3 loop: CASSISTSGVRETQYF. The CDR3 bases are TGTGCCAGCAGCATTTCGACTAGCGGGGTGCGGGAGACCCAGTACTTC.

The chain employs TRBV5-8 and TRBJ1-2; TRBD1 matches 8 bases. CDR1 SGHTS and CDR2 YDEGEE come from the germline V gene. With 0 bases clipped from V and 4 bases from J, the junction kept 5 bases outside the gene matches. This CDR3 has 15 amino acids. This CDR3 reads CASSLAGGSGYGYTF. The CDR3 DNA reads TGTGCCAGCAGCTTGGCAGGGGGCAGCGGCTATGGCTACACCTTC.

Only a few counts were recorded for this clone. The gene calls are TRBV6-2 or TRBV6-3 and TRBJ2-7; no reliable D call. Trimming took 6 bases from V and 2 from J, leaving 8 bases between them. This CDR3 spans 12 amino acids. Germline values: CDR1 MNHEY, CDR2 SVGEGT. The CDR3 DNA is TGTGCCAGCAGCGGGCCAGCCTACGAGCAGTACTTC. It yields the protein CASSGPAYEQYF.